A single sample is the source of the 19 T cell receptor beta chains below, sequenced in a study of cytomegalovirus exposure and HLA in healthy donors. A multiplex PCR was run with 60 Vbeta primers and 13 Jbeta primers. Some clones are missing from TCRdb's copy, which holds only in-frame ones; the method was immunoSEQ multiplex PCR. Here the sample spans 150,000 to 200,000 clones, under 90% being singletons. The material sequenced was PBMCs. These receptors were collected from a man in his late teens or twenties in good health and CMV-seronegative.

This clone came up a few times. The J gene is TRBJ2-7, the V gene TRBV6-5; D remains unclear. Germline CDR1 and CDR2: MNHEY and SVGAGI. CDR3 length equals 13 residues. Trimming shortened V by 5 bases and J by 1 base, and 9 bases separated the two germline ends. CDR3 amino acids: CASSRSKSYEQYF. CDR3 nucleotides: TGTGCCAGCAGTCGTAGCAAGTCCTACGAGCAGTACTTC.

The chain links TRBV7-9 to TRBJ2-1; 7 nucleotides line up with TRBD2. V lost 3 bases, J lost 3 bases, and 8 bases stayed unmatched. Germline V gene lookup returns CDR1 SEHNR and CDR2 FQNEAQ (reference sequence). CDR3 length equals 16 residues. The CDR3 sequence is CASSLSSSGDYNEQFF. As DNA, the CDR3 is TGTGCCAGCAGCTTGTCCTCCAGCGGGGACTACAATGAGCAGTTCTTC.

This sequence joins TRBV19 and TRBJ2-3, with TRBD2 identical over 8 bases. The CDR3 length is 17 residues. Germline V gene data show CDR1 as LNHDA and CDR2 as SQIVND (reference sequence). After removal of 5 bases from V and 0 bases from J, the junction contained 10 bases not matched to a gene. The CDR3 region is CASSRVAGSSSTDTQYF. DNA for the CDR3: TGTGCCAGTAGTCGGGTAGCGGGGTCCTCTAGCACAGATACGCAGTATTTT.

The chain couples TRBV7-8 to TRBJ1-1; a weak D match, TRBD1 (5 bases). Looked up from germline, CDR1 is SGHVS and CDR2 is FQNEAQ. The CDR3 consists of 14 residues. Trimming shortened V by 2 bases and J by 2 bases, and 9 bases separated the two germline ends. CDR3 amino acids: CASSLIRGNTEAFF. In nucleotides, the CDR3 is TGTGCCAGCAGCTTAATTAGGGGTAACACTGAAGCTTTCTTT.

The chain couples TRBV5-1 to TRBJ2-3; tentative D call: TRBD2 (7 bases). This CDR3 has 14 amino acids. V gave up 3 bases and J gave up 6 bases, with 14 bases separating them. Germline values: CDR1 SGHRS, CDR2 YFSETQ. The CDR3 DNA is TGCGCCAGCAGCTGGAGCCGGGGGGCGGATACGCAGTATTTT. It yields the protein CASSWSRGADTQYF.

For this clone: The junction differs from germline at one of its ends, possibly a read error. The gene calls are TRBV5-1 and TRBJ2-1; D ambiguous. CDR3 size: 14 residues. From germline, CDR1 is SGHRS and CDR2 YFSETQ. Here the CDR3 reads CASRLVLDPREQFF. Here the CDR3 DNA reads TGCGCCAGCAGATTGGTGCTAGATCCAAGGGAGCAGTTCTTC.

The rearrangement links TRBV11-2 to TRBJ1-4; 8 bases are a match to TRBD1. Germline assignment: CDR1 SGHAT and CDR2 FQNNGV. V was clipped by 5 bases and J by 7 bases; unmatched bases: 12. This CDR3 contains 16 residues. The CDR3 DNA follows: TGTGCCAGCAGCCAAGGCTCAGGGGGCTCGATTGAAAAACTGTTTTTT. Its protein product is CASSQGSGGSIEKLFF.

The chain uses TRBV29-1 and TRBJ1-2; D remains unclear. Germline assignment: CDR1 SQVTM and CDR2 ANQGSEA. Trimming stripped 2 bases from V and 2 bases from J, with 6 bases between. The length of the CDR3 is 12 residues. CDR3 region: CSVESRNYGYTF. For the CDR3, the DNA is TGCAGCGTTGAATCCAGGAACTATGGCTACACCTTC.

V is TRBV2 and J is TRBJ1-4; D call uncertain. The germline V gene has CDR1 SNHLY and CDR2 FYNNEI. The germline V and J ends were trimmed by 2 bases and 4 bases, with 8 bases remaining between them. The CDR3 is made up of 14 amino acids. The CDR3 spells CASSEFSRNEKLFF. CDR3 DNA: TGTGCCAGCAGTGAATTTTCCCGTAATGAAAAACTGTTTTTT.

This clone has only one observation. The V gene is TRBV28, the J gene TRBJ1-3; 7 positions match TRBD1. Unmatched junction bases numbered 9, after V lost 7 bases and J lost 3 bases. The CDR3 loop spans 15 amino acids. Germline V gene sequence: CDR1 MDHEN, CDR2 SYDVKM. The CDR3 reads CASNTPTGHGNTIYF. DNA of the CDR3: TGTGCCAGCAATACACCGACAGGGCATGGAAACACCATATATTTT.

The chain couples TRBV11-3 to TRBJ2-1, with D possibly being TRBD1 (5 bases). Trimming took off 5 bases at V and 8 bases at J, with 16 bases between the two ends. This CDR3 region has 14 residues. Germline-derived CDR1 and CDR2 are SGHNT and YENEEA. CDR3 sequence reads: CASSTLTVGDEQFF. DNA for the CDR3: TGTGCCAGCAGCACCCTCACGGTAGGGGATGAGCAGTTCTTC.

The chain has TRBV19 and TRBJ2-2; D perhaps matches TRBD2 (5 bases). CDR3 length: 15 amino acids. Germline V gene sequence: CDR1 LNHDA, CDR2 SQIVND (reference sequence). V lost 7 bases, J lost 3 bases, and 15 bases lay in between. CDR3 nucleotides: TGTGCCAGTACCCCAACGGACTCGTACACCGGGGAGCTGTTTTTT. This translates into CASTPTDSYTGELFF.

The chain is built from TRBV5-5 and TRBJ2-2; 7 bases align to TRBD2. This CDR3 comprises 15 residues. Per germline, CDR1 SGHKS and CDR2 YYEKEE (reference sequence). The junction had 3 bases not matched to a gene; V was cut back by 2 bases and J by 2 bases. For the CDR3, the DNA is TGTGCCAGCAGCTTTAGACTAGCTAACACCGGGGAGCTGTTTTTT. Translated, it gives CASSFRLANTGELFF.

The rearrangement links TRBV5-4 to TRBJ2-3; D might be TRBD1 (6 bases). Trimming stripped 4 bases from V and 2 bases from J, with 17 bases between. The CDR3 consists of 16 residues. CDR1 and CDR2 (germline): SGHNT, YYREEE (reference sequence). CDR3 residues: CASSTRDIPVTDTQYF. Here the CDR3 DNA reads TGTGCCAGCAGCACACGGGACATCCCAGTCACAGATACGCAGTATTTT.

The rearrangement uses TRBV18 and TRBJ1-5, with D possibly matching TRBD1 (6 bases). There are 15 residues in the CDR3. V gave up 2 bases and J gave up 6 bases, with 14 bases separating them. Germline V CDR1 and CDR2: KGHSH, LQKENI. CDR3 protein: CASSPSGQGFQPQHF. CDR3 coding DNA: TGTGCCAGCTCACCATCTGGGCAGGGGTTTCAGCCCCAGCATTTT.

The chain has TRBV6-6 and TRBJ1-2; 7 bases match TRBD1. Germline V gene sequence: CDR1 MNHNY, CDR2 SVGAGI (reference sequence). V gave up 8 bases and J gave up 4 bases; unmatched junction bases: 10. The CDR3 has 14 amino acids. The CDR3 DNA reads TGTGCCAGCGGGGTTGAACAGGGGCGCTATGGCTACACCTTC. It is translated as CASGVEQGRYGYTF.

The chain is built from TRBV7-9 and TRBJ1-4; 7 nucleotides line up with TRBD1. The ends lost 5 bases at V and 8 bases at J; junction bases unmatched: 14. The germline CDR1 and CDR2 sequences are SEHNR and FQNEAQ (reference sequence). The CDR3 length is 16 residues. The DNA of the CDR3 is TGTGCCAGCAGCGTCCCGGAGACAGGGCGAGACGAAAAACTGTTTTTT. It translates to CASSVPETGRDEKLFF.

The CDR3 spells CASRQLQGPGELFF. In DNA, the CDR3 is TGTGCCAGCAGGCAACTTCAGGGTCCCGGGGAGCTGTTTTTT. This sequence joins TRBV2 and TRBJ2-2; tentatively, D is TRBD1 (5 bases). V dropped 6 bases and J dropped 6 bases, with 14 bases sitting between them. The CDR3 is 14 residues long. The germline CDR1 and CDR2 sequences are SNHLY and FYNNEI.

This clone was seen just once. The chain recombines TRBV6-5 with TRBJ2-1; perhaps TRBD1 as D (5 bases). The ends were cut back, 2 bases at V and 7 bases at J, with 15 bases in the middle. Germline CDR1 MNHEY, CDR2 SVGAGI. The CDR3 runs 15 residues. This chain's CDR3 is CASSYQGMVLNEQFF. The CDR3 nucleotides are TGTGCCAGCAGTTACCAGGGTATGGTTTTGAATGAGCAGTTCTTC.